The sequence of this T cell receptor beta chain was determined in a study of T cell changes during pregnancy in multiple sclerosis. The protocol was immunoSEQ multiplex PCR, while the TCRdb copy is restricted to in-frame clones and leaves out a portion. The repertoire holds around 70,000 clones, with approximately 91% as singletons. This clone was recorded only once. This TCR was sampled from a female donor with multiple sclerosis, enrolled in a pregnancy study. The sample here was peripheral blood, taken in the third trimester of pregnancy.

DNA of the CDR3: TGTGCCTGGAGTGTGCAGGGGGCTGACGAGCAGTACTTC. It is translated as CAWSVQGADEQYF. The rearrangement joins TRBV30 to TRBJ2-7, with 8 bases lining up with TRBD1. Germline V gene sequence: CDR1 GTSNPN, CDR2 SVGIG (reference sequence). V lost 0 bases to trimming and J lost 5 bases; unmatched junction nucleotides: 3. The CDR3 is 13 amino acids.